Detailed here is one T cell receptor beta chain. This clone was counted between two and nine times. It has no known antigen specificity. Base qualities were left out, and no much larger clone turns up one base away. The sample carries other DNA sequences with the same CDR3. V was cut back by 3 bases and J by 1 base, leaving a gap of 0 bases between them. The CDR3 covers 11 residues, taking in both the cysteine and the phenylalanine. Only CDR3 DNA is held: 33 bases, read in frame from base 1. The germline V gene supplies CDR1 KGHSH and CDR2 LQKENI. This entry is derived from a study of cytotoxic CD8 clonotypes in ibrutinib-treated CLL (dated by TCRdb to the early 2020s). General notes on the study: The cohort had 11 relapsed/refractory and 15 treatment-naive patients; around 17 were IGHV unmutated. Partial responses were observed in around 25 patients and complete responses in 2; after a median follow-up of roughly 62 months, remission was maintained in roughly 14 patients and progression was observed in approximately twelve. Response samples were taken after a median of approximately 12 months on treatment, ranging from 6 to 36 months. Samples averaged approximately 240,000 productive templates and some 96,000 productive rearrangements. Longitudinal samples were obtainable from 26 of the 86 participants in the trial. Cryopreserved peripheral blood mononuclear cells were obtained prior to treatment, at the time of response, and at either disease progression or sustained remission. Patients were still on ibrutinib when every remission and progressive disease sample was collected. Here is what the overall study found, with its caveats: At ibrutinib response clonality went up, during sustained remission it held steady, and at progression it dropped back toward baseline. Public clonotypes were rare and either contracted or stayed stable during treatment, and the rise in clonality at ibrutinib response reflected the expansion of private clonotypes. Sustained-remission and progressing patients did not have matched sampling times, and lymph node repertoires were not examined. Baseline clonality exceeded that of age-matched healthy donors and correlated strongly with circulating CD8+ T-cell counts.

The time point label, read with the paper, signifies: around 2 years on ibrutinib. For TCR beta library preparation, around 1.9 micrograms of genomic DNA were extracted from the cryopreserved PBMCs. Longitudinal blood samples from CLL patients receiving ibrutinib monotherapy were subjected to high-throughput TCR beta sequencing. Patients were enrolled in a phase 2 open-label single-center ibrutinib monotherapy trial. On a MiSeq, deep resolution sequencing aimed for a depth between 1 in 1 million and 1 in 200,000 T cells, with each clonotype covered approximately 9.8x on average. TCR beta libraries were generated with the immunoSEQ hsTCRB Kit. The authors' analysis ran thus. The data were analyzed with ImmunoSEQ Analyzer and ImmunoSEQ Data Assistant, and V, D and J gene assignments followed IMGT definitions. Clonality, which ranges from 0 to 1, was calculated by subtracting the normalized Shannon entropy of productive rearrangement frequencies from one. Only overrepresented clonotypes making up at least 0.05% of the repertoire of each patient were included in the public clonotype analysis. Thirteen age-matched healthy donor repertoires from immuneACCESS were used as controls for clonality. Held by TCRdb, this immuneACCESS table contains in-frame sequences only and omits some clones. Under half of the omission traces to an unresolved V gene where checked; the cause of the rest is unknown. For V, J and clone size, that table is used; D and trimming come from the DNA. The sample includes 150,000 to 250,000 clones, with about 72% observed a single time. The ten biggest clones cover roughly 12% of the sample.

The receptor comes from a human donor with chronic lymphocytic leukemia. The material was PBMCs, obtained after 24 months of ibrutinib treatment. The chain is made from TRBV18 and TRBJ2-5; the D gene remains uncertain. The CDR3 region has the sequence CASSPQETQYF. The DNA is TGTGCCAGCTCACCCCAAGAGACCCAGTACTTC.